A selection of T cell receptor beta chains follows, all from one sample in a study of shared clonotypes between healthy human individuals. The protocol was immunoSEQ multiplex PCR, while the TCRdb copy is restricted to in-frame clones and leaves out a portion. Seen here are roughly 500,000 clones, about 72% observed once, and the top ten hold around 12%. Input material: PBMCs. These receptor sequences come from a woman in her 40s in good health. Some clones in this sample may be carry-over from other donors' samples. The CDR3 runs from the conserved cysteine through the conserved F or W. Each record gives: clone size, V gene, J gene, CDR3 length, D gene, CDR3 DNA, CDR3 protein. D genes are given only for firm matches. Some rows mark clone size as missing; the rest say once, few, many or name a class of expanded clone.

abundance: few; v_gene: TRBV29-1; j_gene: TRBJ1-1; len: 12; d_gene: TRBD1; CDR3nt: TGCAGCGTTGGGGACAGGAACACTGAAGCTTTCTTT; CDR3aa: CSVGDRNTEAFF
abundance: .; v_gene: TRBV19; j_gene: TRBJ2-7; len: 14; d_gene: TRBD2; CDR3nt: TGTGCCAGTAGCCGAAGCGGGAGGGCCTCCGAGCAGTACTTC; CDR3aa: CASSRSGRASEQYF
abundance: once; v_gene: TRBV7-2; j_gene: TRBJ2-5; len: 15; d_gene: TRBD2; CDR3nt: TGTGCCAGCAGTTTAGGGGTAGCGGGAGTAGAGACCCAGTACTTC; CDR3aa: CASSLGVAGVETQYF
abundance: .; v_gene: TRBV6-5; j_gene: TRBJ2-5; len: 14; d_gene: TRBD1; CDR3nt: TGTGCCAGCACTCAGGGACAGGGAATAGAGACCCAGTACTTC; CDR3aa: CASTQGQGIETQYF
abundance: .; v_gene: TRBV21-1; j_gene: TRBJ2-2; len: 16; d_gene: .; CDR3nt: TGTGCCAGCAGCAATAGGGCTAGCGGGGCTCCCGGGGAGCTGTTTTTT; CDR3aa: CASSNRASGAPGELFF
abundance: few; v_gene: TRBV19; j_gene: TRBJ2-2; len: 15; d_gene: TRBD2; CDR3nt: TGTGCCAGTAGTCTCTCTGCGGGAGGGACCGGGGAGCTGTTTTTT; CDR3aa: CASSLSAGGTGELFF
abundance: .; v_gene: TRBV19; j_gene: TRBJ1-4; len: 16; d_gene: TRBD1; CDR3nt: TGTGCCAGTAGTATGGGACAGCTTGCAACTAATGAAAAACTGTTTTTT; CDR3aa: CASSMGQLATNEKLFF
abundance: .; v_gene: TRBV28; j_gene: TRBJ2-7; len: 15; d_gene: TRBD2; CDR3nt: TGTGCCAGCGGGTCCGCCGGGACTAGCGAGTACGAGCAGTACTTC; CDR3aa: CASGSAGTSEYEQYF
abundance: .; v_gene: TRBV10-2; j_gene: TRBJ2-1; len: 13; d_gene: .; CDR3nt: TGCGCCAGCAGGCCGTCGGACTACAATGAGCAGTTCTTC; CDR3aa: CASRPSDYNEQFF
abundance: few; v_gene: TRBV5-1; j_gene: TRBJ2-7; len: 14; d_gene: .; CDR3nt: TGCGCCAGCAGCTTGGCGCGGGGTAGCCGCGAGCAGTACTTC; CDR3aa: CASSLARGSREQYF
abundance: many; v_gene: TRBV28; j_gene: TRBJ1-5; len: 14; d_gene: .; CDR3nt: TGTGCCAGCAGGGCCCCGGGGAGAAATCAGCCCCAGCATTTT; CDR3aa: CASRAPGRNQPQHF
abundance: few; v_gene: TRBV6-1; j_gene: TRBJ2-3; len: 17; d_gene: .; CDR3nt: TGTGCCAGCAGTGTTACGACCGGGACTGGTAGCACAGATACGCAGTATTTT; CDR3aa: CASSVTTGTGSTDTQYF
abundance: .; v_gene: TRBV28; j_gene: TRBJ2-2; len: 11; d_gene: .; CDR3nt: TGTGCCACCCGGACCCCCGGGGAGCTGTTTTTT; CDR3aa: CATRTPGELFF
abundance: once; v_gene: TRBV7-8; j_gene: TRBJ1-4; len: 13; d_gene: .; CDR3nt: TGTGCCAGCAGCAAACAGGGAAATGAAAAACTGTTTTTT; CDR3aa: CASSKQGNEKLFF
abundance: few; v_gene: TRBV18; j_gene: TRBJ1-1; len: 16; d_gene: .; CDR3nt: TGTGCCAGCTCACCAATAACTCAAACTGATGGGGCTGAAGCTTTCTTT; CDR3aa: CASSPITQTDGAEAFF
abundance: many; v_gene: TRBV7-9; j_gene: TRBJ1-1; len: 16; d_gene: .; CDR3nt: TGTGCCAGCAGCTTAGCTCTTGCCGGAACGAACACTGAAGCTTTCTTT; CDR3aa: CASSLALAGTNTEAFF
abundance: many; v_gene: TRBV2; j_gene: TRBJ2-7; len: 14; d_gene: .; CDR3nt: TGTGCCAGCAGTGCCCCTAGGGGGTTGTACGAGCAGTACTTC; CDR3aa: CASSAPRGLYEQYF
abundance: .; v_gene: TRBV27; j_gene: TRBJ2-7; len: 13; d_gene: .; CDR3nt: TGTGCCAGCAGTTTAGTGGACCACGGCGAGCAGTACTTC; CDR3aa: CASSLVDHGEQYF
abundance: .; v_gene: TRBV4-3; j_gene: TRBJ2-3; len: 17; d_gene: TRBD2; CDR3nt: TGCGCCAGCAGCCAAGAGCCTCTAGCGGGGGGCACAGATACGCAGTATTTT; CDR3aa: CASSQEPLAGGTDTQYF
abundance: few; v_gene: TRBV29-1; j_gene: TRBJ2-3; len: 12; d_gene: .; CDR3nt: TGCAGCGTTGACCCTAGCACAGATACGCAGTATTTT; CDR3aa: CSVDPSTDTQYF
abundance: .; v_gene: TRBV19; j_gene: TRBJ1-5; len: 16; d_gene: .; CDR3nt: TGTGCCAGTAGTATTGGGGGGGGCTCTGGCAATCAGCCCCAGCATTTT; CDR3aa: CASSIGGGSGNQPQHF
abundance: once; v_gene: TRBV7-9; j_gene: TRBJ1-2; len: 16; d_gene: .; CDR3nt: TGTGCCAGCAGCGCCGAGTACCGATCATGGGTCTATGGCTACACCTTC; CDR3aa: CASSAEYRSWVYGYTF
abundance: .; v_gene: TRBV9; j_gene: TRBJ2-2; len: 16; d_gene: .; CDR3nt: TGTGCCAGCAGCCCCTTGATCGACAGCAACACCGGGGAGCTGTTTTTT; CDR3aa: CASSPLIDSNTGELFF
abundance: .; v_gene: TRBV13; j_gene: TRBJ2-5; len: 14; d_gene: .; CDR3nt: TGTGCCAGCAGCTTAGCAGGGTACCAAGAGACCCAGTACTTC; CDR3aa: CASSLAGYQETQYF
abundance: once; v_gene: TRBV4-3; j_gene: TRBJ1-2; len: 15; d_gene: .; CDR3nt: TGCGCCAGCAGCAAGGGACTCGGGGTCGGCTATGGCTACACCTTC; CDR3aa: CASSKGLGVGYGYTF
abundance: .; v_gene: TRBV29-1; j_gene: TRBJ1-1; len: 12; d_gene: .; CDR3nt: TGCAGCGTTGGGGGGGGCTACACTGAAGCTTTCTTT; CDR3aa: CSVGGGYTEAFF
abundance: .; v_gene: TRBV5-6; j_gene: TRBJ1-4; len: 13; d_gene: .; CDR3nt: TGTGCCAGCAGCTTGGTTCCTAATGAAAAACTGTTTTTT; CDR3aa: CASSLVPNEKLFF
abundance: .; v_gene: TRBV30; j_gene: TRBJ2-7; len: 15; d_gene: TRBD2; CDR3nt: TGTGCCTGGAGTATAGGGACTAGCGGGATCTGGGAGCAGTACTTC; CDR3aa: CAWSIGTSGIWEQYF
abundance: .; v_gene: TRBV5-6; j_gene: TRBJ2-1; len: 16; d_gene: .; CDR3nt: TGTGCCAGCAGCTTGAACGTGGGGGCGGACTACAATGAGCAGTTCTTC; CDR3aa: CASSLNVGADYNEQFF
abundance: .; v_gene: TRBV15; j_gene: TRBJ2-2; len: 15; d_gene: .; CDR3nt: TGTGCCACCAGCAGAGATTTGGGGGGCGCCGGGGAGCTGTTTTTT; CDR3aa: CATSRDLGGAGELFF
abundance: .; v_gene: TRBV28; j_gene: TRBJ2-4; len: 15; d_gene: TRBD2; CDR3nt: TGTGCCAGCAGCCAATCCGGGGGGAGCAAAAACATTCAGTACTTC; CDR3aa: CASSQSGGSKNIQYF
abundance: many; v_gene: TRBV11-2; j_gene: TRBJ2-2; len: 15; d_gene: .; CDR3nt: TGTGCCAGCAGCTTGGGAAATTCTTACACCGGGGAGCTGTTTTTT; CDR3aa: CASSLGNSYTGELFF
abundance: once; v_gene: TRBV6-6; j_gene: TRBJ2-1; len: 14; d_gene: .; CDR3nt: TGTGCCAGCAGGCCGCGGGGAGAGGACAATGAGCAGTTCTTC; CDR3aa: CASRPRGEDNEQFF
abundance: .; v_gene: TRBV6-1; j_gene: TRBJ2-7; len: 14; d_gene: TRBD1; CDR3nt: TGTGCCAGCAGTCCTCGGCAGGGGGCTGGAGAGCAGTACTTC; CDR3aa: CASSPRQGAGEQYF
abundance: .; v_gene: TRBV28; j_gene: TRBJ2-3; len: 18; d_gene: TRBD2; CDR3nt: TGTGCCAGCAGTTTGCAAGGGACTAGCGGCCGAAGCACAGATACGCAGTATTTT; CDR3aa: CASSLQGTSGRSTDTQYF
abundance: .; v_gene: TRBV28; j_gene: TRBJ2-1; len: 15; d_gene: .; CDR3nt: TGTGCCAGCAGCCTCGGGGCCGTTACCTACAATGAGCAGTTCTTC; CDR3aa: CASSLGAVTYNEQFF
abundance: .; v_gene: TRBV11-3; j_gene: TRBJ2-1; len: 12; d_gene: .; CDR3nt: TGTGCCAGCAGCTCGGGACAACATGAGCAGTTCTTC; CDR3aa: CASSSGQHEQFF
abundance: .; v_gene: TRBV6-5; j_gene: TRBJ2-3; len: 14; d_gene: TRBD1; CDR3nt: TGTGCCAGCAGTCAGGGACAGCAGGGAGATACGCAGTATTTT; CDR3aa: CASSQGQQGDTQYF
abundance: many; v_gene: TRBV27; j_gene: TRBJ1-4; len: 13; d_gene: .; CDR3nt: TGTGCCAGCAGTTTGCTCGGGAGTGAAAAACTGTTTTTT; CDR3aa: CASSLLGSEKLFF
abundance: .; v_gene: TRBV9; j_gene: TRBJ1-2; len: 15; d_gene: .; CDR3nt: TGTGCCAGCAGCCCTGGGGGGGCCACTAACTATGGCTACACCTTC; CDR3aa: CASSPGGATNYGYTF
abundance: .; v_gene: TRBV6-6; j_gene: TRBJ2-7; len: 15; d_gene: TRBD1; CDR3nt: TGTGCCAGCAGTTACGGGACAGGGAGCTCCTACGAGCAGTACTTC; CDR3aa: CASSYGTGSSYEQYF
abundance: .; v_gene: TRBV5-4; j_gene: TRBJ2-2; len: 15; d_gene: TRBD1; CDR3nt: TGTGCCAGCAGATCAGGGGGCGCGGTCACCGGGGAGCTGTTTTTT; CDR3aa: CASRSGGAVTGELFF
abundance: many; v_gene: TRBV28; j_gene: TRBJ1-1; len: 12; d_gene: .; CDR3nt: TGTGCCAGCAGTTTAGCGGCGGGCGGAGCTTTCTTT; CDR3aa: CASSLAAGGAFF
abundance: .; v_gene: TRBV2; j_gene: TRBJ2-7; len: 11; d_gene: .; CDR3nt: TGTGCCAGCCGATGGGAACTCGAGCAGTACTTC; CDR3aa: CASRWELEQYF
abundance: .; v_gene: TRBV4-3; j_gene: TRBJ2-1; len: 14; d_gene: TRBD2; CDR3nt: TGCGCCAGCAGCCAAGATAGACTAGCTAATGAGCAGTTCTTC; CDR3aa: CASSQDRLANEQFF
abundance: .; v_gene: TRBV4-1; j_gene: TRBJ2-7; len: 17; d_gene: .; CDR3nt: TGCGCCAGCAGCCAAGGGTATAAGGGGCCCATCTCCTACGAGCAGTACTTC; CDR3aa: CASSQGYKGPISYEQYF
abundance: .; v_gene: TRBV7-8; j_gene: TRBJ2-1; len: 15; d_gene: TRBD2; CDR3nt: TGTGCCACCGCAAAAACGGGAGGGGTTTACAATGAGCAGTTCTTC; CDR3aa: CATAKTGGVYNEQFF
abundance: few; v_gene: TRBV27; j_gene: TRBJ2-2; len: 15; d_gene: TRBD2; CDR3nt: TGTGCCAGCAGCACTAGCGGGAGTAGCTCCGGGGAGCTGTTTTTT; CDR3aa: CASSTSGSSSGELFF
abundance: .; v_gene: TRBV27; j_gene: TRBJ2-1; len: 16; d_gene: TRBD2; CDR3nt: TGTGCCAGCAGTGGGAGACTAGCGGGAGAGGCCAATGAGCAGTTCTTC; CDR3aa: CASSGRLAGEANEQFF
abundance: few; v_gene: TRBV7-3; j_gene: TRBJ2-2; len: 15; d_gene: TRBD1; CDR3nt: TGTGCCAGCAGCTCTAAGACAGGGGAAAGCGGGGAGCTGTTTTTT; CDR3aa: CASSSKTGESGELFF
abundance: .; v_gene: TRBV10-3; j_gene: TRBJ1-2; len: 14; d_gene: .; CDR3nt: TGTGCCATCAGTGCGGAAGGGTACAACTATGGCTACACCTTC; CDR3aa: CAISAEGYNYGYTF
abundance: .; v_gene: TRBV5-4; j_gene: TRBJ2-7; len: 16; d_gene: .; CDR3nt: TGTGCCAGCAGCCCACAGGGCTATTCATCAATAGAGACCCAGCACTTC; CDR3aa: CASSPQGYSSIETQHF
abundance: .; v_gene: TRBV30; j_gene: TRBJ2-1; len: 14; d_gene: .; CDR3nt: TGTGCCTGGAGTGTCCGACACTCCTACAATGAGCAGTTCTTC; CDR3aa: CAWSVRHSYNEQFF
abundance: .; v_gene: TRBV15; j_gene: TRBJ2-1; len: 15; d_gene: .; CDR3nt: TGTGCCACCAGCCCACGGACTGGAGATTACAATGAGCAGTTCTTC; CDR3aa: CATSPRTGDYNEQFF
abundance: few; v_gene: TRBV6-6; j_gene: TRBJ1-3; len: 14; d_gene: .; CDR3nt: TGTGCCAGCTCCATGGGCGGTGGTCGGAACACCATATATTTT; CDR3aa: CASSMGGGRNTIYF
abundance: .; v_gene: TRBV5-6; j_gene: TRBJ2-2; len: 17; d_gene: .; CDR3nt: TGTGCCAGCAGCTTGGTAGCAGGGGGGCGCGACACCGGGGAGCTGTTTTTT; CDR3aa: CASSLVAGGRDTGELFF
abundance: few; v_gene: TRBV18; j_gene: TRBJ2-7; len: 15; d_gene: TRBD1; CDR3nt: TGTGCCAGCTCACCCCGGGACAGCAGCCGGGACGAGCAGTACTTC; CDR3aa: CASSPRDSSRDEQYF
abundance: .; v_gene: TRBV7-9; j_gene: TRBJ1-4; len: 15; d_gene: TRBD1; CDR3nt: TGTGCCAGCAGCTCTCAGGGACAGGGTATAGAAAAACTGTTTTTT; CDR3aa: CASSSQGQGIEKLFF